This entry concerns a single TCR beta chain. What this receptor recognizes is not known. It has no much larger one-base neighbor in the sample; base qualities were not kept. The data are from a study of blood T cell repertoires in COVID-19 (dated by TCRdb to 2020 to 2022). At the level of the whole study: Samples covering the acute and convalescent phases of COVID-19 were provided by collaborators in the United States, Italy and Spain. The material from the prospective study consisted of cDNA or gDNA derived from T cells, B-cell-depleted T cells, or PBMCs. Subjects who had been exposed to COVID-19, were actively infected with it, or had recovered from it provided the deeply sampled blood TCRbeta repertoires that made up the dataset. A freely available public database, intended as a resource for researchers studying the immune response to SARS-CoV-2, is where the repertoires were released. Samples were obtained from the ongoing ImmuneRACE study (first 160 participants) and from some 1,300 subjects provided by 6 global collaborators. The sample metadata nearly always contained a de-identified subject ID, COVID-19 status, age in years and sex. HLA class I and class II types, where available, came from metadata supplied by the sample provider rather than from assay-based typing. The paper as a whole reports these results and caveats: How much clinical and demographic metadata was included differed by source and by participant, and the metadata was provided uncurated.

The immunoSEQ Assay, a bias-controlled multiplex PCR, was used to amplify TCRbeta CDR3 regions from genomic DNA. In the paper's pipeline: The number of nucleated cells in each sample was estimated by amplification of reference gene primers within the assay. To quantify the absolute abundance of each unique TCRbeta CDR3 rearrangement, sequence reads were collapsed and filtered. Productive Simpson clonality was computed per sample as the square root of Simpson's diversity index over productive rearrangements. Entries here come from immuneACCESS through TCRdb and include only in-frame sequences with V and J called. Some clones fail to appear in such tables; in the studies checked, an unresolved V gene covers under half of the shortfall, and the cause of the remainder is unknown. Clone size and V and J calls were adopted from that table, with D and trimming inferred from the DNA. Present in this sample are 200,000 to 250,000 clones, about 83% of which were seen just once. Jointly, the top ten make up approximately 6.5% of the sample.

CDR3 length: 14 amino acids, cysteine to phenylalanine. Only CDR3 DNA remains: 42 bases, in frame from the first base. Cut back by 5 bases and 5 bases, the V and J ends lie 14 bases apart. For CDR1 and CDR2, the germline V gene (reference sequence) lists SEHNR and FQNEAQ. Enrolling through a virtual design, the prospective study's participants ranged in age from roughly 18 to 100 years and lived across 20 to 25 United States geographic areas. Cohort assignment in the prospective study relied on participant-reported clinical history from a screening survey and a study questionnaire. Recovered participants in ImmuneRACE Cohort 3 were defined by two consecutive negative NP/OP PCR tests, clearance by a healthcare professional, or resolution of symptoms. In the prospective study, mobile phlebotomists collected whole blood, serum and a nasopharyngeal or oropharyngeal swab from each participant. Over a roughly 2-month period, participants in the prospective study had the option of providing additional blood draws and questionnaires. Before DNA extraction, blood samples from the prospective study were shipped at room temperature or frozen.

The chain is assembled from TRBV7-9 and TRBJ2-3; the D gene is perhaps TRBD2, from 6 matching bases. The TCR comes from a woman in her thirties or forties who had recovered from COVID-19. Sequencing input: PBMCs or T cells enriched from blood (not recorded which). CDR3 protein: CASSPRTIIDTQYF. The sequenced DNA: TGTGCCAGCAGCCCCCGGACTATTATAGATACGCAGTATTTT.